The rows below give T cell receptor beta chains drawn from one sample of a study of cytomegalovirus exposure and HLA in healthy donors. Assay: immunoSEQ multiplex PCR; the TCRdb copy retains only in-frame clones and omits some. The sample has about 190,000 clones; roughly 80% are singletons. The specimen was PBMCs. These receptors were taken from a woman aged 18-35 years in good health and CMV-seronegative. CDR3s include the opening cysteine and the closing phenylalanine or tryptophan. Fields, in order: J gene, clone size, V gene, D gene, CDR3 DNA, CDR3 protein. A D gene is named only where the DNA matches it firmly. Not every row has a clone size; where given, it reads once, few, many or a size class.

TRBJ2-5 NA TRBV27 TRBD1 TGTGCCAGCAGTTTATCTGGACAGGGTCAAGAGACCCAGTACTTC CASSLSGQGQETQYF
TRBJ1-4 NA TRBV5-6 NA TGTGCCAGCAGCCTCACCGCGGGGCTGGGTGAAAAACTGTTTTTT CASSLTAGLGEKLFF
TRBJ2-7 NA TRBV6-5 TRBD1 TGTGCCAGCAGTTACCTCCGGGACAGGGGACACGAGCAGTACTTC CASSYLRDRGHEQYF
TRBJ1-4 NA TRBV16 NA TGTGCCAGCAGCCCCCGAGGGGGTGGTGAAAAACTGTTTTTT CASSPRGGGEKLFF
TRBJ1-2 NA TRBV11-2 NA TGTGCCAGCAGCCCTGGAGGGGGCTACACCTTC CASSPGGGYTF
TRBJ2-6 NA TRBV9 TRBD1 TGTGCCAGCAGCGTGACAGGGGTCAGCTCTGGGGCCAACGTCCTGACTTTC CASSVTGVSSGANVLTF
TRBJ2-7 NA TRBV4-1 NA TGCGCCAGCAGCCAAGAGAAAATATTAGGACAGAGCTCCTACGAGCAGTACTTC CASSQEKILGQSSYEQYF
TRBJ1-1 NA TRBV6-6 NA TGTGCCAGCAGCCGGGAGGGGATTGAAGCTTTCTTT CASSREGIEAFF
TRBJ1-4 NA TRBV6-6 NA TGTGCCAGCAGCCCCTCGTACAACAATGAAAAACTGTTTTTT CASSPSYNNEKLFF
TRBJ2-3 few TRBV5-1 TRBD2 TGCGCCAGCAGCCTGGGTGGCGGGGGAATAACAGATACGCAGTATTTT CASSLGGGGITDTQYF
TRBJ2-7 once TRBV2 NA TGTGCCAGCAGTGAAAGGTCAGGGGCCGTCTCCTACGAGCAGTACTTC CASSERSGAVSYEQYF
TRBJ2-3 NA TRBV29-1 TRBD2 TGCAGCGTTGGGACTAGCGGTCGGGATACGCAGTATTTT CSVGTSGRDTQYF
TRBJ1-6 NA TRBV5-1 NA TGCGCCAGCAGCATGGGAGCGGCCCGTTCACCCCTCCACTTT CASSMGAARSPLHF
TRBJ2-3 NA TRBV7-2 NA TGTGCCAGCAGCTTAACTAACACAGATACGCAGTATTTT CASSLTNTDTQYF
TRBJ1-4 once TRBV6-5 TRBD1 TGTGCCAGCAGTTACTCGACAGGGGGTTTTGAAAAACTGTTTTTT CASSYSTGGFEKLFF
TRBJ2-7 NA TRBV7-9 TRBD1 TGTTCCAGCAGCTTAGGGAGGACAGGGTACGAGCAGTACTTC CSSSLGRTGYEQYF
TRBJ1-5 NA TRBV27 NA TGTGCCAGCAGGGCATATAGCAATCAGCCCCAGCATTTT CASRAYSNQPQHF
TRBJ1-4 NA TRBV5-6 TRBD1 TGTGCCAGCAGCTTGATTAAACAGGGGGCGTCTAATGAAAAACTGTTTTTT CASSLIKQGASNEKLFF
TRBJ2-7 NA TRBV5-4 NA TGTGCCAGCAGCTTCGCGGCTTCCTACGAGCAGTACTTC CASSFAASYEQYF
TRBJ2-1 NA TRBV11-1 TRBD2 TGTGCCAGCAGCACAGAAAGGCGGGAGTACGACAATGAGCAGTTCTTC CASSTERREYDNEQFF
TRBJ2-7 NA TRBV7-6 TRBD1 TGTGCCAGCAGCTGGGGGGGCGGGACAGGGAGTTACGAGCAGTACTTC CASSWGGGTGSYEQYF
TRBJ2-2 NA TRBV11-2 TRBD2 TGTGCCAGCAGCTTAGGCGGGAGTGACACCGGGGAGCTGTTTTTT CASSLGGSDTGELFF
TRBJ1-3 once TRBV5-1 NA TGCGCCAGCAGCTTGAATCCATCCCAGGTGGACACCATATATTTT CASSLNPSQVDTIYF
TRBJ2-7 few TRBV6-1 TRBD1 TGTGCCAGCAGGGGAGGGACAGGGAACGGCGAGCAGTACTTC CASRGGTGNGEQYF
TRBJ2-5 once TRBV2 TRBD2 TGTGCCATCCTTGACCTTAGCGGGGGGAGCCAAGAGACCCAGTACTTC CAILDLSGGSQETQYF
TRBJ1-3 NA TRBV10-3 NA TGTGCCATCAGTGATGGGGGGGCAACCTCTGGAAACACCATATATTTT CAISDGGATSGNTIYF
TRBJ2-1 NA TRBV6-6 TRBD2 TGTGCCAGCAGAACACTTTTAGCGGGGTCCTACAATGAGCAGTTCTTC CASRTLLAGSYNEQFF
TRBJ2-7 NA TRBV28 NA TGTGCCAGCAGCGTCTCGGGGGACCGACACTTCTACGAGCAGTACTTC CASSVSGDRHFYEQYF
TRBJ2-5 NA TRBV5-4 TRBD1 TGTGCCAGCAGCCCGGGACAGGGGGCGTCCCAGTACTTC CASSPGQGASQYF
TRBJ1-2 NA TRBV19 NA TGTGCCAGTAGTACGACAGCGTCAGCTAACTATGGCTACACCTTC CASSTTASANYGYTF
TRBJ2-1 NA TRBV18 TRBD1 TGTGCCAGCTCACTGTTTTCCGGGACAGGGAACTACAATGAGCAGTTCTTC CASSLFSGTGNYNEQFF
TRBJ1-5 NA TRBV29-1 TRBD1 TGCAGCGTTGTCCTGAACAGGGGAAGTCGCAATCAGCCCCAGCATTTT CSVVLNRGSRNQPQHF
TRBJ2-1 NA TRBV27 NA TGTGCCAGCAGTAGGAATGGACAGACCGGTGAGCAGTTCTTC CASSRNGQTGEQFF
TRBJ2-7 NA TRBV5-6 NA TGTGCCAGCAGCACTCATTCCTACGAGCAGTACTTC CASSTHSYEQYF
TRBJ2-7 NA TRBV5-4 NA TGTGCCAGCAGCTTATCTAGCTACGAGCAGTACTTC CASSLSSYEQYF
TRBJ1-6 once TRBV9 TRBD1 TGTGCCAGCACCGGGACGGGACAGTATAATTCACCCCTCCACTTT CASTGTGQYNSPLHF
TRBJ2-7 NA TRBV5-1 NA TGCGCCAGCAGCTTCACGGGAGACGAGCAGTACTTC CASSFTGDEQYF
TRBJ2-1 NA TRBV6-5 TRBD1 TGTGCCAGCGGTTGGGACAGGGGCTACAATGAGCAGTTCTTC CASGWDRGYNEQFF
TRBJ1-1 NA TRBV6-6 TRBD1 TGTGCCAGCAGTGGAAATGACAGGGCCACTGAAGCTTTCTTT CASSGNDRATEAFF
TRBJ1-5 NA TRBV19 NA TGTGCCACCAAACCTGAGGGAGCGAGCAATCAGCCCCAGCATTTT CATKPEGASNQPQHF
TRBJ1-6 NA TRBV4-3 TRBD1 TGCGCCAGCAGCCAAGATTTCGGGACAGAATCACCCCTCCACTTT CASSQDFGTESPLHF
TRBJ1-3 NA TRBV5-1 TRBD1 TGCGCCAGCAGCCTCGGGACAGGGGACTCTGGAAACACCATATATTTT CASSLGTGDSGNTIYF
TRBJ2-1 NA TRBV5-1 TRBD1 TGCGCCAGCAGCTTGACAGGGGGCTACAATGAGCAGTTCTTC CASSLTGGYNEQFF
TRBJ2-1 NA TRBV30 NA TGTGCCTGGGTCTCTAGCAGACGTATCAATGAGCAGTTCTTC CAWVSSRRINEQFF
TRBJ1-2 NA TRBV5-4 NA TGTGCCAGCAGCTTGGACAGATATGGCTACACCTTC CASSLDRYGYTF
TRBJ2-3 NA TRBV10-2 TRBD2 TGCGCCAGCAGTGACCGGCGACTAGCGGGAGGGACAGATACGCAGTATTTT CASSDRRLAGGTDTQYF
TRBJ1-5 NA TRBV4-1 NA TGCGCCAGCAGCCGGGCAGGGAATAGCAATCAGCCCCAGCATTTT CASSRAGNSNQPQHF
TRBJ1-4 NA TRBV28 TRBD1 TGTGCCAGCAGTTTATACAGGGGGGAGGAAAAACTGTTTTTT CASSLYRGEEKLFF
TRBJ2-7 NA TRBV21-1 NA TGTGCCAGCAGCAAGGAAGGGGGGGACGAGCAGTACTTC CASSKEGGDEQYF
TRBJ2-5 NA TRBV5-1 NA TGCGCCAGCAGGACAGGACAAGAGACCCAGTACTTC CASRTGQETQYF
TRBJ2-1 NA TRBV7-3 NA TGTGCCAGCAGCTTAAATCCAATGCCCCCAGGGGCCTCCTACAATGAGCAGTTCTTC CASSLNPMPPGASYNEQFF
TRBJ1-2 NA TRBV7-9 NA TGTGCCAGCAGCGGACCCGGACACTTTCGGAATGGCTACACCTTC CASSGPGHFRNGYTF
TRBJ2-2 NA TRBV5-5 NA TGTGCCAGCCGCGACGCGGGGCGCGACACCGGGGAGCTGTTTTTT CASRDAGRDTGELFF
TRBJ2-1 NA TRBV9 TRBD2 TGTGCCAGCAGCGTAGAAAGGGCGGGGGGCAGAGAGCAGTTCTTC CASSVERAGGREQFF